Below are 6 T cell receptor beta chains sequenced from a single sample in a study of T cell responses to AZD1222 COVID-19 vaccine. Sequencing used immunoSEQ multiplex PCR; TCRdb keeps in-frame clones, though not all of them. The top ten clones hold roughly 5% of a sample with roughly 150,000 clones, 90% to 95% of them seen once. Material: peripheral blood, obtained on day 0 of AZD1222 vaccination. The source of these receptors is an adult in good health.

This rearrangement joins TRBV11-2 to TRBJ1-1, with 8 bases fitting TRBD1. The J segment lost 5 bases and the V segment lost 6 bases, leaving 17 bases of the junction unmatched. Germline CDR1 and CDR2: SGHAT and FQNNGV. This CDR3 spans 17 amino acids. CDR3 in DNA: TGTGCCAGCAGTGACCGGACAGGGCTGTCGATAACGACTGAAGCTTTCTTT. The encoded protein is CASSDRTGLSITTEAFF.

The chain has TRBV10-1 and TRBJ2-1; weak D call: TRBD2 (5 bases). CDR1 and CDR2 from the germline V gene are WNHNN and SYGVQD (reference sequence). This CDR3 region has 15 residues. V lost 4 bases and J lost 0, with 10 bases in between. The CDR3 protein is CASSGGPSSYNEQFF. CDR3 in DNA: TGCGCCAGCAGTGGCGGGCCGAGCTCCTACAATGAGCAGTTCTTC.

This clone was seen only once. The J gene is TRBJ1-1, the V gene TRBV28; D unresolved. V lost 6 bases to trimming and J lost 2 bases, with 13 bases between them. The CDR3 loop spans 14 amino acids. The V gene's germline CDR1 is MDHEN and CDR2 SYDVKM. The CDR3: CASSLRTGNTEAFF. In DNA form, the CDR3 reads TGTGCCAGCAGCCTCCGGACGGGAAACACTGAAGCTTTCTTT.

The chain has TRBV6-5 and TRBJ2-7; tentatively, D is TRBD1 or TRBD2 (5 bases each). Germline-derived CDR1 and CDR2 are MNHEY and SVGAGI. The CDR3 length is 14 residues. V gave up 7 bases and J gave up 3 bases, with 16 bases separating them. DNA for the CDR3: TGTGCCAGCACCCCTGGAGGACACAACTACGAGCAGTACTTC. Translated: CASTPGGHNYEQYF.

This chain links TRBV11-2 with TRBJ2-1; no firm D call. Trimming pared 1 base from V and 2 bases from J, leaving 12 bases between. CDR1 is SGHAT, CDR2 FQNNGV, per germline. The CDR3 totals 16 residues. The CDR3 nucleotides read TGTGCCAGCAGCTTAGTCGAGGTCCCAGCCTACAATGAGCAGTTCTTC. Protein sequence: CASSLVEVPAYNEQFF.

J is TRBJ1-2 and V is TRBV6-5; D is uncertain. This CDR3 contains 14 residues. V lost 2 bases, J lost 4 bases, and 11 bases lay in between. Germline-derived CDR1 and CDR2 are MNHEY and SVGAGI. The CDR3 sequence: CASSYADQTYGYTF. DNA for the CDR3: TGTGCCAGCAGTTACGCAGACCAGACCTATGGCTACACCTTC.